This TCR beta chain was found in a study of circulating and synovial CD4+ cells in juvenile arthritis (TCRdb year 2014). Turning to the overall study: Within each patient, the study compared the TCRbeta CDR3 repertoires of three groups: circulating HLA-DR+ CD4 T cells, bulk blood CD4 T cells, and synovial CD4 T cells. Repertoire sequencing was performed with the aim of confirming enrichment of synovial clonotypes in a circulating synovial-like CD4 T cell subset.

Deletion took 7 bases off V and 2 bases off J, with a span of 14 bases between the germline ends. CDR1 and CDR2, per the germline V gene, are ENHRY and SYGVKD. The CDR3 has 14 amino acids, counting the end cysteine and phenylalanine. Only the CDR3 DNA stays, 42 bases, in frame from base 1. The sequenced samples were obtained from patients with active juvenile idiopathic arthritis. Cells were sorted immediately after thawing, with dead cells excluded using Live/Dead Fixable Near-IR Stain. A note on this clone: This receptor's antigen is unknown. Base qualities are not at hand, and no much larger clone is one base apart.

The library was prepared using the immunoSEQ multiplex PCR assay. An external provider performed TCRbeta CDR3 sequencing as a commercial service. Per the authors' processing: The analyses used productive nucleotide sequences together with amino acid sequences obtained by in silico translation. To equalise sample size, diversity was assessed as Renyi entropy across alpha values by taking the median of 200 repeated subsamples. Pairwise repertoire distance was calculated as one minus the Chao-modified Jaccard index to correct for under-sampling and was used for clustering. Frequency-weighted overlap with synovial clonotypes was calculated over 200 sample sizes with 200 draws without replacement at each size, and the overlap was reported at the size of the smaller sample. Not all clones reach the TCRdb copy of this immuneACCESS table, which keeps in-frame sequences only. Checked studies attribute under half of the gap to unresolved V genes and leave the rest unexplained. The DNA was the basis for D and trimming; V, J and clone size are from that table. The sample table shows approximately 36,000 clones, and approximately 94% are seen once. The top ten constitute 0.7% of the sample.

Results and caveats for the whole study, not just this receptor: Since overlap with synovium went up as sequencing depth increased, the measured fractions of shared clonotypes likely underestimated the full repertoire overlap. The difference between circulating pathogenic-like lymphocytes and bulk blood T cells was not detected by traditional Vbeta family usage analysis. Synovial and circulating pathogenic-like lymphocyte repertoires were less diverse than bulk blood CD4 repertoires, with some CPL samples as oligoclonal as synovium. Because CPL samples and bulk blood CD4 samples differed in T cell genome counts by at least an order of magnitude, sample-size effects were addressed. Circulating pathogenic-like lymphocytes clustered with synovial T cells and shared a substantially higher fraction of CDR3 sequences with synovium than bulk blood.

This chain is built from TRBV10-3 and TRBJ1-2; no D segment can be confidently identified. This receptor was identified in a human donor with juvenile idiopathic arthritis. Source material: CD4+ T cells from blood. CDR3 loop: CAIKEGRENYGYTF. The DNA reads as follows: TGTGCCATCAAGGAGGGTAGGGAGAACTATGGCTACACCTTC.